The clone carrying this T cell receptor (beta chain) has a count of ten or more. The target antigen is unknown. The source of the sample is a study of T cell repertoires in cytomegalovirus infection. Across the study: CMV infection plus the matching HLA type was flagged by public TCR beta signatures.

MiXCR was run by TCRdb on the reads, yielding one entry per CDR3 protein. The sample includes about 250,000 distinct CDR3 sequences, around 6.6% of them seen just once. General study points: HLA-C-restricted CMV-specific TCR beta clonotypes were dominant in the ex vivo response. The cumulative frequency of public TCR beta families identified carriers of CMV plus the relevant HLA.

The receptor was isolated from a human donor in good health (CMV status not recorded). Some clones in this sample may be carry-over from other donors' samples. What was sequenced was PBMCs.

CDR3 in DNA: TGTGCCAGCAGCTTACGGGGGGAGACTGAAGCTTTCTTT. Its translation is CASSLRGETEAFF. The chain combines TRBV7-2 with TRBJ1-1; D may be TRBD1 (5 bases). Trimming stripped 2 bases from V and 5 bases from J, with 9 bases between. Germline values: CDR1 SGHTA, CDR2 FQGNSA. CDR3 length: 13 amino acids.